This T cell receptor beta chain was recorded in a study of shared clonotypes between healthy human individuals. Study-wide background: CD8 memory received one plate per donor, CD8 naive two, CD4 memory three and CD4 naive three.

The assay was carried out at the deep level. Some clones are missing from TCRdb's copy, which holds only in-frame ones; the method was immunoSEQ multiplex PCR. The table lists about 2,500,000 clones, around 90% of them singletons. V was pared by 1 base and J by 6 bases, with 6 bases of the junction left unmatched. There are 15 residues in the CDR3. Germline CDR1 reads LNHDA; CDR2 reads SQIVND (reference sequence). Points from the study as a whole: Naive subsets generally exceeded memory subsets in estimated richness. Few donors restricted represented genetic and exposure-history diversity.

A remark on this clone: The antigen is undetermined.

Sequenced sample: naive CD4+ T cells sorted from blood. The subset is: CD45RA+ positively selected. The sequence was obtained from a man in his late teens or twenties in good health. The rearrangement links TRBV19 to TRBJ2-4, with TRBD1 matching over 7 bases. For the CDR3, the DNA is TGTGCCAGTAGTATAGGACAGGGATGGGCAAACATTCAGTACTTC. It yields the protein CASSIGQGWANIQYF. The entire variable domain, with the rest obtained from reference TRBV19 and TRBJ2-4, is as follows: DGGITQSPKYLFRKEGQNVTLSCEQNLNHDAMYWYRQDPGQGLRLIYYSQIVNDFQKGDIAEGYSVSREKKESFPLTVTSAQKNPTAFYLCASSIGQGWANIQYFGAGTRLSVL.